Presented here are 10 T cell receptor beta chains from one specimen sequenced in a study of tumor-infiltrating lymphocytes in primary liver carcinoma. The investigators made TCR beta cDNA from about 0.45 ug total RNA, using a constant-region primer. Three nested multiplex PCR rounds, a slightly modified ARM-PCR method, built the TCR beta libraries. The first two PCR rounds used TRBV1-TRBV30 forward primers with a C-beta reverse primer, nine to eleven cycles each. TCRdb used MiXCR to reprocess the multiplex PCR reads, holding one entry per CDR3 protein. The sample has 55,000 to 70,000 distinct CDR3 sequences; about two thirds are singletons. Starting material for RNA and DNA co-extraction consisted of about 20-30 mg of unsorted bulk tissue. The sample comprised liver tumor tissue from sampling region 2. Subset noted: tumor region T2, inferior pole. The receptors were gathered from a man aged 35-49 years with primary liver carcinoma and hepatitis B virus infection.

This chain connects TRBV12-3 or TRBV12-4 to TRBJ2-1; 9 bases match TRBD2. This CDR3 contains 17 residues. V shed 9 bases, J shed 6 bases, and the junction held 18 bases outside the gene matches. The CDR3, as DNA: TGTGCCAGGAGTGTACAAGGGGTAGCGGGAGTGGTCAATGAGCAGTTCTTC. Protein sequence: CARSVQGVAGVVNEQFF.

Regarding this clonotype: A junction end diverges from the germline sequence, so it may reflect a read error. This chain links TRBV12-3 or TRBV12-4 with TRBJ2-1, with D possibly being TRBD1 (6 bases). This CDR3 is 13 amino acids long. The CDR3 DNA reads as TGTGCCTGCAGACTCGGACAGAACAATGAGCAGTTCTTC. Protein sequence: CACRLGQNNEQFF.

This chain joins TRBV11-2 and TRBJ2-1; D perhaps matches TRBD2 (5 bases). The V end lost 8 bases, the J end lost 7 bases, and 15 bases lay between the germline ends. The germline V gene encodes CDR1 SGHAT and CDR2 FQNNGV. This CDR3 has 13 amino acids. CDR3: CASEGSSRNEQFF. DNA of the CDR3: TGTGCCAGCGAAGGGAGTAGCCGAAATGAGCAGTTCTTC.

As for this clonotype: With a much larger clone just one base away, this may be a read error. As the CDR3 is not closed by the conserved phenylalanine or tryptophan, this likely results from a read error. V and J are TRBV5-1 and TRBJ2-5, with 9 positions matching TRBD1. Germline V gene sequence: CDR1 SGHRS, CDR2 YFSETQ. This CDR3 is 16 amino acids long. The V gene end was trimmed by 5 bases and the J gene end by 2 bases; junction bases not matched to a gene: 10. CDR3 region: CASRRGTGNPQETQYS. CDR3 nucleotide sequence: TGCGCCAGCAGACGGGGGACAGGGAATCCTCAAGAGACCCAGTACTCC.

On this clonotype: At one end the junction does not follow the germline gene, possibly because of a read error. The chain has TRBV4-3 and TRBJ2-7; D uncertain. CDR1 is LGHNA, CDR2 YSLEER, per germline. CDR3 size: 18 residues. Here the CDR3 DNA reads TGCGCCGGCAGTCAAGTAGGGCGAGAGGACGTATTAGCCTACGAGCAGTACTTC. Protein: CAGSQVGREDVLAYEQYF.

With respect to this clonotype: The junction shows a germline mismatch at one end, possibly a read error. The chain recombines TRBV12-3 or TRBV12-4 with TRBJ2-1; 7 bases agree with TRBD1. CDR3 size: 14 residues. The CDR3 loop is CAGSFGQVYNEQFF. The CDR3 region has the DNA TGTGCCGGCAGTTTCGGACAGGTCTACAATGAGCAGTTCTTC.

With regard to this clonotype: The final CDR3 position lacks the conserved phenylalanine or tryptophan, pointing to a likely read error. V usage is TRBV24-1 and J usage is TRBJ2-1; D gene ambiguous. With 9 bases removed from V and 4 bases from J, the gap between germline ends came to 15 bases. The CDR3 is 14 residues long. Germline V gives CDR1 KGHDR, CDR2 SFDVKD. Here the CDR3 DNA reads TGTGCCACCTCAAGCGAGGCGCGGTACAATGAGCAGTTCCTC. This sequence encodes CATSSEARYNEQFL.

The CDR3 nucleotides read TGTGCCACCCAGGACGGGACTCTCTCCTACCTGCAGTACTTC. This gives the protein CATQDGTLSYLQYF. The chain is built from TRBV5-4 and TRBJ2-7, with a tentative D call TRBD2 (6 bases). Germline CDR1 is SGHNT and CDR2 is YYREEE (reference sequence). V was shortened by 9 bases and J by 9 bases, with 25 bases between the two germline ends. The CDR3 runs 14 residues.

This clonotype was observed many times. V and J are TRBV28 and TRBJ1-5; the D is unclear. V lost 3 bases and J 3 bases, leaving 6 bases between the germline ends. There are 13 residues in the CDR3. Germline assignment: CDR1 MDHEN and CDR2 SYDVKM. In DNA form, the CDR3 reads TGTGCCAGCAGTTTGGGGATCAATCAGCCCCAGCATTTT. It specifies CASSLGINQPQHF.

This clonotype appeared a few times. At one of its ends the junction is not consistent with the germline gene, which may arise from a read error. The chain is built from TRBV11-2 and TRBJ2-7; tentatively, D is TRBD1 (5 bases). CDR3 length equals 14 residues. Germline values: CDR1 SGHAT, CDR2 FQNNGV. Here the CDR3 reads CASRSNRNSCEQYF. CDR3 DNA: TGTGCCAGTAGGTCTAACAGGAACTCCTGCGAGCAGTACTTC.